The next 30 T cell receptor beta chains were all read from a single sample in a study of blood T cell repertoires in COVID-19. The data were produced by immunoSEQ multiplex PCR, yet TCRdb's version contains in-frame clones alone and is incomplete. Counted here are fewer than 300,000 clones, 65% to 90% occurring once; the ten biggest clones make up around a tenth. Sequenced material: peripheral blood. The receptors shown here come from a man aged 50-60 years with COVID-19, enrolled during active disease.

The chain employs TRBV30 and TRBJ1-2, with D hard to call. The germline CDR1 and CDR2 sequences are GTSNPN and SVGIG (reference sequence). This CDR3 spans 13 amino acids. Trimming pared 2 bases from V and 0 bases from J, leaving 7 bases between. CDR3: CAWSPSANYGYTF. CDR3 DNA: TGTGCCTGGAGTCCTTCAGCTAACTATGGCTACACCTTC.

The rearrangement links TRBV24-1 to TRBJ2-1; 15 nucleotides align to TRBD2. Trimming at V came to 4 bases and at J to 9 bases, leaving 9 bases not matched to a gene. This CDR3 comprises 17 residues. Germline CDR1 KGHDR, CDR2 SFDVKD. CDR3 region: CATSEPPGLAGGGEQFF. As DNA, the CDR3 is TGTGCCACCAGTGAACCACCGGGACTAGCGGGAGGAGGTGAGCAGTTCTTC.

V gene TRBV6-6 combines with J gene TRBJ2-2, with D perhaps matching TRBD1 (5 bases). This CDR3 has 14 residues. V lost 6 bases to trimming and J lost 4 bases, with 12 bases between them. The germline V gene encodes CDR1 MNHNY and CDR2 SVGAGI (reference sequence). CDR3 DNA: TGTGCCAGCAGGGGGCAGGCGCTCACCGGGGAGCTGTTTTTT. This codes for CASRGQALTGELFF.

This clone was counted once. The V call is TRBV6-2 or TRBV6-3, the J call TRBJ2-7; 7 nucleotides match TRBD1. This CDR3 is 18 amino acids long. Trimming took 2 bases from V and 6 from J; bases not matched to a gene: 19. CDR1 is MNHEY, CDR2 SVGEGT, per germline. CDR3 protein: CASSYPLRGQTTSFEQYF. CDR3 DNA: TGTGCCAGCAGTTACCCACTACGGGGACAGACTACTTCGTTCGAGCAGTACTTC.

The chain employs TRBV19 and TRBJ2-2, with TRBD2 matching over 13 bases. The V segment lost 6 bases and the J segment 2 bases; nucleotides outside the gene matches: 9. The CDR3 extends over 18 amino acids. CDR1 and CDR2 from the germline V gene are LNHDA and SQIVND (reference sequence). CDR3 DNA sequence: TGTGCCAGTAGGCCGGGACTAGCGGGATATTCTAACACCGGGGAGCTGTTTTTT. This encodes CASRPGLAGYSNTGELFF.

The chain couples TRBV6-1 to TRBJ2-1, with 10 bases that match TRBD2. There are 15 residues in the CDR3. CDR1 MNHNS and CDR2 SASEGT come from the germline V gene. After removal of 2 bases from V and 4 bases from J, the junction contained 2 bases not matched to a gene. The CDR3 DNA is TGTGCCAGCAGTGAAAGGACTAGCGGTTACAATGAGCAGTTCTTC. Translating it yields CASSERTSGYNEQFF.

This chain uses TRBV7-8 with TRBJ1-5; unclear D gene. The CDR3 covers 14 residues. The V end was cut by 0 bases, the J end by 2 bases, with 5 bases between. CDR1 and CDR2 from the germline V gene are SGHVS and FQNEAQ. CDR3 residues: CASSLARGNQPQHF. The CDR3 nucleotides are TGTGCCAGCAGCTTAGCACGGGGCAATCAGCCCCAGCATTTT.

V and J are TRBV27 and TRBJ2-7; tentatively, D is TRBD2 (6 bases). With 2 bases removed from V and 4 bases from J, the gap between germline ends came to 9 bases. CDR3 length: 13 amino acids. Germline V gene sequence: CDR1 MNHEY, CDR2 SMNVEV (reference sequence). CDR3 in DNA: TGTGCCAGCAGTTTACTAGCGACTTACGAGCAGTACTTC. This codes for CASSLLATYEQYF.

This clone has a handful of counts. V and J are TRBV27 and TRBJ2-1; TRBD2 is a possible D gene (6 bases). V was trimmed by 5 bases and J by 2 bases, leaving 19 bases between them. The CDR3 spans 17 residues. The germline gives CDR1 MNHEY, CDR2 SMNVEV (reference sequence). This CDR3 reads CASSGGTPARPYNEQFF. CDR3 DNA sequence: TGTGCCAGCAGTGGGGGGACGCCGGCGAGGCCCTACAATGAGCAGTTCTTC.

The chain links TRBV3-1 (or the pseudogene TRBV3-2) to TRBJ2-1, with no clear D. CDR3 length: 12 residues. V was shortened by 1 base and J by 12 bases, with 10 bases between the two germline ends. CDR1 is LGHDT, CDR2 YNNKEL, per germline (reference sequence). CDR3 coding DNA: TGTGCCAGCAGCCAAGTATCGGTAGCGCAGTTCTTC. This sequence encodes CASSQVSVAQFF.

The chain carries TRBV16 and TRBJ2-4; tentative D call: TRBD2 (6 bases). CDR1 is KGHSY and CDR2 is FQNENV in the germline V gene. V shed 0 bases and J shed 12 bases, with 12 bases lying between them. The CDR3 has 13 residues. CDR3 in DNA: TGTGCCAGCAGCCAATCAGGAGTGGGGGGTCAGTACTTC. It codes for CASSQSGVGGQYF.

DNA of the CDR3: TGTGCCAGCAGCCCCCTGGGACAGCGTTGGCAATCCCTCCACTTT. Translating gives CASSPLGQRWQSLHF. The chain carries TRBV7-9 and TRBJ1-6; TRBD1 matches 7 bases. CDR3 size: 15 residues. Germline CDR1 reads SEHNR; CDR2 reads FQNEAQ (reference sequence). With V trimmed by 5 bases and J by 14 bases, 15 bases remained unmatched.

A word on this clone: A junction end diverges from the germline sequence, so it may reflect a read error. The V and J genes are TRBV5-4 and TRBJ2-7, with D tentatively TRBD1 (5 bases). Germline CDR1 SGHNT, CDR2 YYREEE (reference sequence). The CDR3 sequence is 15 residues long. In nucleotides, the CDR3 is TGTGCCAGCAGCTCCGGGCCGGATCGACAGTACGCGCAGTACTTC. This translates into CASSSGPDRQYAQYF.

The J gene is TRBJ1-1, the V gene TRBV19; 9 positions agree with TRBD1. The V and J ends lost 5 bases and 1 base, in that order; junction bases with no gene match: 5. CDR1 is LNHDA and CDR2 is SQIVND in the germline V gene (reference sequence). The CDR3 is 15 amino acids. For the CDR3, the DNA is TGTGCCAGTAGTCCCCGGACAGGGGCGAACACTGAAGCTTTCTTT. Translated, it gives CASSPRTGANTEAFF.

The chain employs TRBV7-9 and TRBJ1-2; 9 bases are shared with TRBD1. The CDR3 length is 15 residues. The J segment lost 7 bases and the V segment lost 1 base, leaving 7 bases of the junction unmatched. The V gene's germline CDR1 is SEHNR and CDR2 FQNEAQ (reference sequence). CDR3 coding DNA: TGTGCCAGCAGCTTAGTGGGAACAGGGGGCCGTGGCTACACCTTC. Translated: CASSLVGTGGRGYTF.

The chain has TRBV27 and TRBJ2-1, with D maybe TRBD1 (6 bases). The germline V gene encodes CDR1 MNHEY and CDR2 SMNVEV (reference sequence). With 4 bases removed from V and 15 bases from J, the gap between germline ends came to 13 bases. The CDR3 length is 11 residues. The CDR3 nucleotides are TGTGCCAGCAGTTCCGGGGCAGGGGCGTTCTTC. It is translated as CASSSGAGAFF.

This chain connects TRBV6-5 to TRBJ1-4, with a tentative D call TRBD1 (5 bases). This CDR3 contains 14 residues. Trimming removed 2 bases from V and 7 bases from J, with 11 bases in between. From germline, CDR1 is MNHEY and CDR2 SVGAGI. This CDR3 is CASSYNGGSEKLFF. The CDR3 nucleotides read TGTGCCAGCAGTTACAATGGGGGGAGTGAAAAACTGTTTTTT.

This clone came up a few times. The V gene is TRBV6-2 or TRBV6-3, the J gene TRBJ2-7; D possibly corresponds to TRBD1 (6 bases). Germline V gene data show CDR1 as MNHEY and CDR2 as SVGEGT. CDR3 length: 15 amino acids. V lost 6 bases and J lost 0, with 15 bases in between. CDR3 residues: CASSLDRFSSYEQYF. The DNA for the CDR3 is TGTGCCAGCAGCCTAGACAGGTTCAGCTCCTACGAGCAGTACTTC.

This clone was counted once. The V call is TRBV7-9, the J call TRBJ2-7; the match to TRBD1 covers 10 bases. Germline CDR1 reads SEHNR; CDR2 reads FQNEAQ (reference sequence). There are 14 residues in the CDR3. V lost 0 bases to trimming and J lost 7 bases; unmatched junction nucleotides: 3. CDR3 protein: CASSLATGGGEQYF. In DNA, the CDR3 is TGTGCCAGCAGCTTAGCGACAGGGGGCGGGGAGCAGTACTTC.

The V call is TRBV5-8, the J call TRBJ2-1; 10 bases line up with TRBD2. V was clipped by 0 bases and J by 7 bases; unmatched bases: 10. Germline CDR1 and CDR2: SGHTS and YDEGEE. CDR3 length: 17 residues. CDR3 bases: TGTGCCAGCAGCTTGGGGTGGGCTAGCGGGAGTTATAATGAGCAGTTCTTC. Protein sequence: CASSLGWASGSYNEQFF.

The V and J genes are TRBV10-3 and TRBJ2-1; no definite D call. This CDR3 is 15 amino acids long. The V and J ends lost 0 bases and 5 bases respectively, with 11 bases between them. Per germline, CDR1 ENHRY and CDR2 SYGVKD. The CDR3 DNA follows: TGTGCCATCAGTGAGTCTATTGCAGAAAACAATGAGCAGTTCTTC. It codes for CAISESIAENNEQFF.

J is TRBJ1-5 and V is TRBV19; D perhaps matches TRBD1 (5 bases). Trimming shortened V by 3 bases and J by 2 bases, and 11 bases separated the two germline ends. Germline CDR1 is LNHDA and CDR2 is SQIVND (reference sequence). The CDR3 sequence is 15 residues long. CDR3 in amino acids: CASSMSWGGNQPQHF. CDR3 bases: TGTGCCAGTAGTATGAGTTGGGGCGGCAATCAGCCCCAGCATTTT.

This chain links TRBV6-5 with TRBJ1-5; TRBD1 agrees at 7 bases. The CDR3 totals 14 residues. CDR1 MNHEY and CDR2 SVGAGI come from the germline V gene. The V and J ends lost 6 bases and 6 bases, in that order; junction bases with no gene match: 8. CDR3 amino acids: CASRPGQMRQPQHF. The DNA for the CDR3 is TGTGCCAGCAGGCCGGGACAGATGCGTCAGCCCCAGCATTTT.

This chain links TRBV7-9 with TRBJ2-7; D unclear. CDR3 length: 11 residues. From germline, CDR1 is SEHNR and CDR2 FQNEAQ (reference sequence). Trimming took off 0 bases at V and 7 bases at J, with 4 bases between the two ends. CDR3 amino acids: CASSLAAEQYF. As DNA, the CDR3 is TGTGCCAGCAGCTTAGCGGCTGAGCAGTACTTC.

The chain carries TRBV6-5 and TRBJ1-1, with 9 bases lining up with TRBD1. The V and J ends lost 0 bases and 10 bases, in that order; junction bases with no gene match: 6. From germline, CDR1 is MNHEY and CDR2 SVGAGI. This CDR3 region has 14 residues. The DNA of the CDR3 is TGTGCCAGCAGTTACTCGTCGGGACAGGGCTCAGCTTTCTTT. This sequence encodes CASSYSSGQGSAFF.

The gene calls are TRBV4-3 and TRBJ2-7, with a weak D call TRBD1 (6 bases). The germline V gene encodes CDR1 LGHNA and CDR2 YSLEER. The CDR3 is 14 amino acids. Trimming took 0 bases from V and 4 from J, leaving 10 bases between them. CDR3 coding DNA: TGCGCCAGCAGCCAAGACCCGGACAGTTACGAGCAGTACTTC. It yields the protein CASSQDPDSYEQYF.

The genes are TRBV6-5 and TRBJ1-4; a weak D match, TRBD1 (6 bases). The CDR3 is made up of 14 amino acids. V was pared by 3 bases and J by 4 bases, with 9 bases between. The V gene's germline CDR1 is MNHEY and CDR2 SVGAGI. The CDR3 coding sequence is TGTGCCAGCAGTTATGCCAGGGGTAATGAAAAACTGTTTTTT. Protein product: CASSYARGNEKLFF.

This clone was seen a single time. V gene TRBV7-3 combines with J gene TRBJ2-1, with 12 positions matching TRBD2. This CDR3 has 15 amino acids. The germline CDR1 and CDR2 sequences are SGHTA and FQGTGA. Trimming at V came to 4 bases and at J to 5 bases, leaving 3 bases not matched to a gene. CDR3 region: CASSSRLAGDNEQFF. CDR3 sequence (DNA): TGTGCCAGCAGCTCACGACTAGCGGGGGACAATGAGCAGTTCTTC.

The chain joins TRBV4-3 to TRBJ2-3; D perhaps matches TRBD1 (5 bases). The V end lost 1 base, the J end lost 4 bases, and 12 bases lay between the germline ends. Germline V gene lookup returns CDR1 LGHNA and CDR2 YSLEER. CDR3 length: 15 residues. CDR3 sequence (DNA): TGCGCCAGCAGCCAAGGTCAGGGTGGGGCAGATACGCAGTATTTT. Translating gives CASSQGQGGADTQYF.

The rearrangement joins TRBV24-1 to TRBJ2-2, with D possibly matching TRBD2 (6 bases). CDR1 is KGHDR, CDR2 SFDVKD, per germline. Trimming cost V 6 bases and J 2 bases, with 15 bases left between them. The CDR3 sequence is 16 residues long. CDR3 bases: TGTGCCACCAGTCACGGGGGTTTGGCTAACACCGGGGAGCTGTTTTTT. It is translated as CATSHGGLANTGELFF.